The 21 T cell receptor beta chains below come from one sample, sequenced in a study of blood T cell repertoires in COVID-19. The protocol was immunoSEQ multiplex PCR, while the TCRdb copy is restricted to in-frame clones and leaves out a portion. The sample holds more than 140,000 clones, around 81% seen once. Sequenced sample: peripheral blood. All receptors derive from a human donor in a cohort sampled during active COVID-19.

The chain is built from TRBV5-1 and TRBJ2-2; D remains ambiguous. Germline V gene lookup returns CDR1 SGHRS and CDR2 YFSETQ. CDR3 size: 13 residues. Trimming stripped 0 bases from V and 5 bases from J, with 5 bases between. In DNA, the CDR3 is TGCGCCAGCAGCTTGGGCGGAACCGGGGAGCTGTTTTTT. Amino acid sequence: CASSLGGTGELFF.

J is TRBJ2-7 and V is TRBV14; D is uncertain. CDR3 length: 14 amino acids. CDR1 and CDR2 from the germline V gene are SGHDN and FVKESK. Trimming took off 0 bases at V and 2 bases at J, with 8 bases between the two ends. The CDR3 region is CASSQEQFAYEQYF. CDR3 DNA: TGTGCCAGCAGCCAAGAACAGTTTGCCTACGAGCAGTACTTC. The complete variable domain, with remaining parts taken from reference TRBV14 and TRBJ2-7, reads EAGVTQFPSHSVIEKGQTVTLRCDPISGHDNLYWYRRVMGKEIKFLLHFVKESKQDESGMPNNRFLAERTGGTYSTLKVQPAELEDSGVYFCASSQEQFAYEQYFGPGTRLTVT.

The V gene is TRBV5-1, the J gene TRBJ2-2, with TRBD1 matching 7 bases. This CDR3 has 14 residues. Trimming at V came to 0 bases and at J to 7 bases, leaving 3 bases not matched to a gene. The germline V gene encodes CDR1 SGHRS and CDR2 YFSETQ. CDR3 protein: CASSLEGAIGELFF. Written as DNA, the CDR3 is TGCGCCAGCAGCTTGGAGGGGGCGATCGGGGAGCTGTTTTTT.

The chain links TRBV5-1 to TRBJ1-4, with 11 bases lining up with TRBD1. There are 15 residues in the CDR3. V lost 3 bases to trimming and J lost 6 bases; unmatched junction nucleotides: 4. Germline CDR1 reads SGHRS; CDR2 reads YFSETQ. CDR3 sequence (DNA): TGCGCCAGCAGCTGGACAGGGGGCGCTGATGAAAAACTGTTTTTT. Protein product: CASSWTGGADEKLFF.

CDR3 DNA: TGCAGCGTTGGAGACGCAATGACAGGGGGCGCACCCTACGAGCAGTACTTC. This gives the protein CSVGDAMTGGAPYEQYF. This sequence joins TRBV29-1 and TRBJ2-7, with 10 bases fitting TRBD1. V shed 4 bases and J 2 bases; nucleotides not matched to a gene: 14. The CDR3 contains 17 residues. Looked up from germline, CDR1 is SQVTM and CDR2 is ANQGSEA.

The chain combines TRBV19 with TRBJ2-7, with 7 bases fitting TRBD1. V lost 3 bases, J lost 3 bases, and 11 bases stayed unmatched. This CDR3 has 16 residues. Germline V gene sequence: CDR1 LNHDA, CDR2 SQIVND (reference sequence). The DNA for the CDR3 is TGTGCCAGTAGTATTGATCCGGGACAGAAGGTCTACGAGCAGTACTTC. Translation: CASSIDPGQKVYEQYF.

The CDR3 bases are TGTGCCAGCTCACCCTTACTAGCGGGAGCGGGGGAGCAGTACTTC. Translation gives CASSPLLAGAGEQYF. The chain recombines TRBV18 with TRBJ2-7, with 11 bases fitting TRBD2. CDR1 and CDR2 (germline): KGHSH, LQKENI. V lost 3 bases and J lost 7; bases outside the gene matches: 8. CDR3 size: 15 residues.

The gene calls are TRBV28 and TRBJ1-4; D is possibly TRBD1 (5 bases). Germline CDR1 and CDR2: MDHEN and SYDVKM. The V and J ends lost 7 bases and 4 bases respectively, with 19 bases between them. The CDR3 loop spans 16 amino acids. The CDR3 loop is CASMGGNSRRNEKLFF. CDR3 DNA: TGTGCCAGCATGGGGGGGAACTCTCGGCGTAATGAAAAACTGTTTTTT.

The chain uses TRBV7-2 and TRBJ2-5; D not certain. The germline gives CDR1 SGHTA, CDR2 FQGNSA. This CDR3 comprises 14 residues. V was trimmed by 1 base and J by 2 bases, leaving 8 bases between them. The CDR3 sequence: CASSLGPAQETQYF. CDR3 coding DNA: TGTGCCAGCAGCTTAGGACCAGCGCAAGAGACCCAGTACTTC.

The chain combines TRBV6-5 with TRBJ1-2, with TRBD1 matching over 7 bases. The germline V gene encodes CDR1 MNHEY and CDR2 SVGAGI. This CDR3 comprises 11 residues. V lost 6 bases and J lost 7; bases outside the gene matches: 2. CDR3 sequence: CASSSGGGYTF. The CDR3 DNA follows: TGTGCCAGCAGCTCAGGGGGTGGCTACACCTTC.

The chain has TRBV30 and TRBJ1-6; D gene ambiguous. The germline V gene encodes CDR1 GTSNPN and CDR2 SVGIG (reference sequence). The CDR3 spans 13 residues. V dropped 0 bases and J dropped 13 bases, with 13 bases sitting between them. This CDR3 is CAWSVREFGPLHF. CDR3 nucleotide sequence: TGTGCCTGGAGTGTAAGAGAATTCGGGCCCCTCCACTTT.

The V and J genes are TRBV5-1 and TRBJ1-3; D gene ambiguous. Trimming removed 0 bases at V and 3 bases at J, with 13 bases between. Germline lookup yields CDR1 SGHRS and CDR2 YFSETQ. This CDR3 has 16 residues. This CDR3 reads CASSLVGQSFGNTIYF. In DNA, the CDR3 is TGCGCCAGCAGCTTGGTTGGGCAGTCCTTTGGAAACACCATATATTTT.

As for this clone: At one end, the junction sequence differs from germline, possibly due to a read error. V usage is TRBV20-1 and J usage is TRBJ2-7; possibly TRBD2 for D (5 bases). The CDR3 runs to 10 residues. CDR1 is DFQATT and CDR2 is SNEGSKA in the germline V gene (reference sequence). For the CDR3, the DNA is TGCAGTGCTAGAGGCCTCCTCGGGGAGTTC. Translating gives CSARGLLGEF.

The sample holds a few counts of this clone. The chain joins TRBV4-1 to TRBJ2-2, with D perhaps TRBD1 (5 bases). Trimming left V 4 bases short and J 5 bases short, with 17 bases between. Looked up from germline, CDR1 is MGHRA and CDR2 is YSYEKL. CDR3 length equals 16 residues. CDR3 in DNA: TGCGCCAGCAGCCCTCCCTCAGGGCCGAGGACCGGGGAGCTGTTTTTT. This sequence encodes CASSPPSGPRTGELFF.

In nucleotides, the CDR3 is TGTGCCACCAGCAGGAATCAGGACAGGGGGCGGTACAATGAGCAGTTCTTC. Translation gives CATSRNQDRGRYNEQFF. The chain is built from TRBV15 and TRBJ2-1; 11 bases fit TRBD1. Germline-derived CDR1 and CDR2 are LNHNV and YYDKDF (reference sequence). The CDR3 is 17 residues long. The trim removed 3 bases at V and 4 bases at J, leaving 8 bases unmatched.

This chain connects TRBV27 to TRBJ2-5; 11 positions agree with TRBD1. CDR1 MNHEY and CDR2 SMNVEV come from the germline V gene (reference sequence). Unmatched junction bases numbered 5, after V lost 6 bases and J lost 5 bases. The CDR3 runs to 14 residues. The CDR3 loop is CASRDRGRRETQYF. The CDR3, as DNA: TGTGCCAGCAGGGACAGGGGGCGCAGGGAGACCCAGTACTTC.

The CDR3 loop is CASSQVGLAEETQYF. CDR3 sequence (DNA): TGTGCCAGCAGCCAGGTAGGACTAGCGGAAGAGACCCAGTACTTC. This sequence joins TRBV4-2 and TRBJ2-5, with 10 bases identical to TRBD2. V lost 3 bases and J lost 3; bases outside the gene matches: 4. Germline V lookup: CDR1 LGHNA, CDR2 YNFKEQ. CDR3 size: 15 residues.

The table lists this clone with a few counts. V is TRBV4-1 and J is TRBJ2-7, with D hard to call. Germline-derived CDR1 and CDR2 are MGHRA and YSYEKL. The CDR3 is 14 residues long. V was shortened by 0 bases and J by 5 bases, with 11 bases between the two germline ends. Here the CDR3 reads CASSQDSQLDEQYF. The DNA of the CDR3 is TGCGCCAGCAGCCAAGATTCCCAACTGGACGAGCAGTACTTC.

The chain carries TRBV7-8 and TRBJ2-2; tentatively, D is TRBD2 (6 bases). Looked up from germline, CDR1 is SGHVS and CDR2 is FQNEAQ. CDR3 length: 15 residues. V gave up 5 bases and J gave up 4 bases, with 14 bases separating them. The CDR3 bases are TGTGCCAGCAGCCCACTAGCTCGGGGCACCGGGGAGCTGTTTTTT. Its translation is CASSPLARGTGELFF.

The rearrangement links TRBV7-8 to TRBJ2-7, with 7 nucleotides matching TRBD1. The length of the CDR3 is 14 residues. The V gene's germline CDR1 is SGHVS and CDR2 FQNEAQ. The ends lost 5 bases at V and 4 bases at J; junction bases unmatched: 8. The CDR3 spells CASSPRTGPYEQYF. Here the CDR3 DNA reads TGTGCCAGCAGCCCCCGGACAGGACCTTACGAGCAGTACTTC.

This chain links TRBV7-8 with TRBJ2-3, with D unclear. The ends were cut back, 5 bases at V and 0 bases at J, with 12 bases in the middle. The CDR3 spans 15 residues. CDR1 SGHVS and CDR2 FQNEAQ come from the germline V gene. CDR3 coding DNA: TGTGCCAGCAGCCTCACAGTTTCTAGCACAGATACGCAGTATTTT. It translates to CASSLTVSSTDTQYF. Full variable domain (rest looked up from reference TRBV7-8 and TRBJ2-3): GAGVSQSPRYKVAKRGQDVALRCDPISGHVSLFWYQQALGQGPEFLTYFQNEAQLDKSGLPSDRFFAERPEGSVSTLKIQRTQQEDSAVYLCASSLTVSSTDTQYFGPGTRLTVL.